Sequencing of this T cell receptor beta chain was carried out in a study of CD8+ T cells in alopecia areata. Overall study context: Each of the treated patients was given oral tofacitinib, 5 to 10 mg twice daily, for moderate-to-severe alopecia areata. Study observations and caveats: TCR sharing across patients was less clear than in mice, possibly HLA-related. Scalp repertoires also include resident alphabeta T cells from normal skin.

V was cut by 8 bases and J by 6 bases, with 17 bases left in between. The CDR3 contains 13 residues. Germline lookup yields CDR1 MNHEY and CDR2 SVGAGI. Comments on this clone: Its specificity is not known.

The sequencing template was cDNA reverse transcribed from extracted RNA. The repertoire was sequenced with immunoSEQ multiplex PCR; TCRdb's copy has only in-frame clones and lacks some. The sample carries more than 200,000 clones, 43% recorded once. This sample's treatment: oral pan-JAK inhibitor, 5-10 mg twice daily. The receptor was isolated from a human donor with alopecia areata. Sequences were derived from CD4+ T cells sorted from blood, sampled at approximately week 36, from a patient treated with tofacitinib. This chain links TRBV6-5 with TRBJ2-7, with D perhaps TRBD2 (6 bases). For the CDR3, the DNA is TGTGCCAGCTGGACGGGAGAGGGACTCGAGCAGTACTTC. Its translation is CASWTGEGLEQYF.